The 26 T cell receptor beta chains below were found in one sample sequenced in a study of T-cell memory formation after mild COVID-19. A single record per CDR3 protein comes from TCRdb applying MiXCR to the 5' RACE reads. The sample lists 55,000 to 75,000 distinct CDR3 sequences; about 27% were seen once. The specimen sequenced was PBMCs or a T cell subset sorted from them (not recorded which). Receptors were obtained from a man aged 18 to 29 who had mild COVID-19 (a few samples of this study predate the infection). Cell type and time point are not known.

This chain links TRBV19 with TRBJ1-1; D might be TRBD1 (5 bases). The CDR3 consists of 15 residues. The V gene lost 4 bases and the J gene lost 3 bases, with 15 bases spanning the gap. Per the germline V gene, CDR1 is LNHDA and CDR2 is SQIVND (reference sequence). The CDR3 region is CASSTEDIPDTEAFF. CDR3 sequence (DNA): TGTGCCAGTAGTACCGAGGACATCCCCGACACTGAAGCTTTCTTT.

The rearrangement links TRBV7-8 to TRBJ2-1; TRBD2 might be the D (5 bases). V lost 1 base, J lost 4 bases, and 8 bases lay in between. The V gene's germline CDR1 is SGHVS and CDR2 FQNEAQ. The CDR3 runs to 14 residues. CDR3 DNA: TGTGCCAGCAGCTTAGACGGACTGTACAATGAGCAGTTCTTC. This translates into CASSLDGLYNEQFF.

This clonotype was seen once. CDR3 protein: CASRLKNSGGNTGELFF. The CDR3 DNA is TGTGCCAGCAGGTTAAAGAATAGCGGGGGGAACACCGGGGAGCTGTTTTTT. The chain links TRBV3-1 to TRBJ2-2, with 9 bases matching TRBD2. CDR3 size: 17 residues. CDR1 is LGHDT and CDR2 is YNNKEL in the germline V gene (reference sequence). Losses at the gene ends were 6 bases for V and 1 base for J; bases not matched to a gene: 9.

Details on this clonotype: The junction and the germline gene differ at one end; a read error may be behind it. The V gene is TRBV7-6, the J gene TRBJ2-5; 8 bases match TRBD1. The CDR3 extends over 16 amino acids. The germline V gene encodes CDR1 SGHVS and CDR2 FNYEAQ. The CDR3 loop is CARSLGGQALGETQYF. CDR3 nucleotide sequence: TGTGCCAGAAGCTTAGGGGGACAGGCGTTGGGGGAGACCCAGTACTTC.

This clonotype turned up a few times. The CDR3 region is CASSQDPGLVAADTQYF. The CDR3 DNA reads as TGCGCCAGCAGCCAAGATCCGGGACTAGTGGCGGCAGATACGCAGTATTTT. This chain uses TRBV4-3 with TRBJ2-3; 8 bases fit TRBD2. Germline lookup yields CDR1 LGHNA and CDR2 YSLEER. The trim removed 0 bases at V and 4 bases at J, leaving 9 bases unmatched. This CDR3 region has 17 residues.

Sample share makes this clonotype hyperexpanded. This chain links TRBV5-4 with TRBJ2-1, with D possibly matching TRBD2 (6 bases). The CDR3 is 15 residues long. Per the germline V gene, CDR1 is SGHNT and CDR2 is YYREEE (reference sequence). Trimming cost V 0 bases and J 4 bases, with 11 bases left between them. DNA for the CDR3: TGTGCCAGCAGCTTGGATGGGACTTCGTACAATGAGCAGTTCTTC. It codes for CASSLDGTSYNEQFF.

The CDR3 region has the DNA TGTGCCAGCAGCCAAGATCGGTCGGCGGTTTACAACTATGGCTACACCTTC. Translating it yields CASSQDRSAVYNYGYTF. The chain has TRBV14 and TRBJ1-2, with D hard to call. Per germline, CDR1 SGHDN and CDR2 FVKESK. V dropped 0 bases and J dropped 2 bases, with 16 bases sitting between them. The CDR3 consists of 17 residues. The whole variable domain, remainder taken from reference TRBV14 and TRBJ1-2, is EAGVTQFPSHSVIEKGQTVTLRCDPISGHDNLYWYRRVMGKEIKFLLHFVKESKQDESGMPNNRFLAERTGGTYSTLKVQPAELEDSGVYFCASSQDRSAVYNYGYTFGSGTRLTVV.

The CDR3: CASSYLPGYEQYF. CDR3 DNA: TGTGCCAGCAGTTACCTACCAGGATACGAGCAGTACTTC. The rearrangement joins TRBV6-2 or TRBV6-3 to TRBJ2-7; D is ambiguous. The CDR3 spans 13 residues. Deletions cut 2 bases from V and 4 bases from J, with 9 bases between. Germline V gives CDR1 MNHEY, CDR2 SVGEGT.

This clonotype appeared a few times. The chain joins TRBV7-2 to TRBJ2-1; 8 bases agree with TRBD2. The CDR3 runs to 15 residues. The V and J ends lost 2 bases and 7 bases, in that order; junction bases with no gene match: 7. Germline loops: CDR1 SGHTA, CDR2 FQGNSA. The CDR3 spells CASSLLTGGPNEQFF. Written as DNA, the CDR3 is TGTGCCAGCAGCTTATTGACGGGGGGGCCGAATGAGCAGTTCTTC.

This clonotype was detected only a few times. This chain uses TRBV4-3 with TRBJ2-5; 8 bases line up with TRBD1. This CDR3 contains 15 residues. CDR1 is LGHNA and CDR2 is YSLEER in the germline V gene. V was pared by 1 base and J by 5 bases, with 6 bases of the junction left unmatched. The CDR3 nucleotides read TGCGCCAGCAGCCAAGCTGGCAGGGGGCAGGAGACCCAGTACTTC. The encoded protein is CASSQAGRGQETQYF.

The chain carries TRBV10-3 and TRBJ2-7; no clear D. V was trimmed by 10 bases and J by 3 bases, leaving 10 bases between them. CDR1 is ENHRY and CDR2 is SYGVKD in the germline V gene. The CDR3 is 11 amino acids. The CDR3 loop reads CATQESYEQYF. In nucleotides, the CDR3 is TGTGCCACCCAGGAAAGCTACGAGCAGTACTTC.

V and J are TRBV11-2 and TRBJ2-5; 11 bases are a match to TRBD1. The CDR3 has 15 residues. Germline lookup yields CDR1 SGHAT and CDR2 FQNNGV. Unmatched junction bases numbered 6, after V lost 4 bases and J lost 5 bases. This chain's CDR3 is CASSSGQGVGETQYF. CDR3 in DNA: TGTGCCAGCAGCTCGGGACAGGGGGTTGGGGAGACCCAGTACTTC.

The rearrangement joins TRBV7-6 to TRBJ2-2; the D gene is possibly TRBD1 (6 bases). V was pared by 1 base and J by 2 bases, with 11 bases between. The CDR3 has 16 residues. Germline-derived CDR1 and CDR2 are SGHVS and FNYEAQ. The CDR3 nucleotides are TGTGCCAGCAGCTTAGACCCGGGACAAAACACCGGGGAGCTGTTTTTT. It encodes CASSLDPGQNTGELFF.

The chain employs TRBV27 and TRBJ1-5, with D unclear. Trimming shortened V by 5 bases and J by 4 bases, and 9 bases separated the two germline ends. In germline, CDR1 is MNHEY, CDR2 SMNVEV (reference sequence). The CDR3 is 13 amino acids. The chain's CDR3 is CASSTSLNQPQHF. The CDR3 region has the DNA TGTGCCAGCAGTACGTCTCTGAATCAGCCCCAGCATTTT.

The CDR3 loop reads CASSLAGWTGELFF. The DNA of the CDR3 is TGTGCCAGCAGCTTGGCTGGTTGGACCGGGGAGCTGTTTTTT. The chain recombines TRBV5-4 with TRBJ2-2; D is ambiguous. The germline gives CDR1 SGHNT, CDR2 YYREEE (reference sequence). The length of the CDR3 is 14 residues. V was clipped by 0 bases and J by 5 bases, with 8 bases between them.

The V call is TRBV7-2, the J call TRBJ2-1, with 8 bases fitting TRBD2. Germline CDR1 reads SGHTA; CDR2 reads FQGNSA. This CDR3 contains 16 residues. Germline trimming cut 1 base from V and 4 bases from J; bases unmatched to any gene: 6. The CDR3 bases are TGTGCCAGCAGCTTAGGATCGGGGGGGCTATACAATGAGCAGTTCTTC. Translation gives CASSLGSGGLYNEQFF. The whole variable domain, remainder taken from reference TRBV7-2 and TRBJ2-1, is GAGVSQSPSNKVTEKGKDVELRCDPISGHTALYWYRQSLGQGLEFLIYFQGNSAPDKSGLPSDRFSAERTGGSVSTLTIQRTQQEDSAVYLCASSLGSGGLYNEQFFGPGTRLTVL.

This clonotype was seen a few times. This chain connects TRBV6-6 to TRBJ1-5; D unclear. Trimming cost V 6 bases and J 1 base, with 22 bases left between them. CDR3 length equals 18 residues. CDR1 is MNHNY and CDR2 is SVGAGI in the germline V gene (reference sequence). CDR3: CASSPFSLMANSNQPQHF. Written as DNA, the CDR3 is TGTGCCAGCAGCCCCTTTTCGTTGATGGCAAACAGCAATCAGCCCCAGCATTTT.

This rearrangement joins TRBV5-1 to TRBJ1-2; TRBD1 is a possible D gene (5 bases). There are 14 residues in the CDR3. Trimming cost V 1 base and J 1 base, with 8 bases left between them. In germline, CDR1 is SGHRS, CDR2 YFSETQ. The CDR3 loop reads CASSLPGSNYGYTF. CDR3 DNA sequence: TGCGCCAGCAGCTTGCCAGGGAGTAACTATGGCTACACCTTC.

The genes are TRBV12-3 or TRBV12-4 and TRBJ2-7; TRBD1 agrees at 10 bases. This CDR3 has 14 residues. J lost 4 bases, V lost 6 bases, and 6 bases had no gene match. CDR3 residues: CASRGQGMYYEQYF. The CDR3 coding sequence is TGTGCCAGCAGGGGACAGGGGATGTATTACGAGCAGTACTTC.

This clonotype was picked up a small number of times. This chain joins TRBV12-3 or TRBV12-4 and TRBJ1-5, with D possibly matching TRBD1 (6 bases). The CDR3 has 15 residues. The germline V and J ends were trimmed by 7 bases and 5 bases, with 18 bases remaining between them. CDR3 amino acids: CASTTTGEGYQPQHF. The CDR3 DNA reads as TGTGCCAGCACCACGACAGGAGAGGGGTATCAGCCCCAGCATTTT.

V gene TRBV29-1 combines with J gene TRBJ2-3; D call uncertain. Germline V gene lookup returns CDR1 SQVTM and CDR2 ANQGSEA. V dropped 3 bases and J dropped 1 base, with 11 bases sitting between them. The CDR3 sequence is 14 residues long. In DNA form, the CDR3 reads TGCAGCGTTGATGGCGATACAGGCACAGATACGCAGTATTTT. Translation gives CSVDGDTGTDTQYF.

The gene calls are TRBV29-1 and TRBJ2-7; the D gene is possibly TRBD2 (5 bases). V was trimmed by 8 bases and J by 6 bases, leaving 11 bases between them. The CDR3 runs 10 residues. Germline lookup yields CDR1 SQVTM and CDR2 ANQGSEA. The CDR3 DNA is TGCAGCCCCTTTCGGGGCGAGCAGTACGTC. This encodes CSPFRGEQYV.

This clonotype was detected a few times. The rearrangement joins TRBV4-1 to TRBJ2-7; maybe TRBD1 (5 bases). The germline V and J ends were trimmed by 1 base and 2 bases, with 21 bases remaining between them. Germline V gene data show CDR1 as MGHRA and CDR2 as YSYEKL. The CDR3 has 18 amino acids. As DNA, the CDR3 is TGCGCCAGCAGCCAAGTTTTAGTAGTCTCGGACAAGCCCTACGAGCAGTACTTC. Its translation: CASSQVLVVSDKPYEQYF.

V is TRBV18 and J is TRBJ2-2, with TRBD2 matching over 10 bases. Germline CDR1 KGHSH, CDR2 LQKENI. J gave up 2 bases and V 6 bases, and 6 bases lay outside the gene matches. This CDR3 has 16 residues. This CDR3 reads CASSHSGGPNTGELFF. In nucleotides, the CDR3 is TGTGCCAGCTCCCATAGCGGGGGGCCAAACACCGGGGAGCTGTTTTTT.

This clonotype was counted only a few times. The rearrangement links TRBV12-3 or TRBV12-4 to TRBJ2-2; 10 bases map to TRBD1. Trimming took 7 bases from V and 4 from J; bases not matched to a gene: 6. The CDR3 totals 15 residues. DNA for the CDR3: TGTGCCAGCACTTCTAGGGACAGGGGCACCGGGGAGCTGTTTTTT. This gives the protein CASTSRDRGTGELFF.

The gene calls are TRBV2 and TRBJ1-1, with 7 nucleotides matching TRBD1. V shed 7 bases, J shed 5 bases, and the junction held 7 bases outside the gene matches. Germline V gene sequence: CDR1 SNHLY, CDR2 FYNNEI. The CDR3 sequence is 13 residues long. The CDR3: CASIRQGGTEAFF. Written as DNA, the CDR3 is TGTGCCAGCATTAGACAGGGAGGTACTGAAGCTTTCTTT.